The present entry profiles one T cell receptor beta chain with its context. TCRdb keeps only in-frame clones here, not all; method: immunoSEQ multiplex PCR. The table shows fewer than 20,000 clones, with around four fifths occurring only once. This CDR3 region has 18 residues. CDR1 SGHDN and CDR2 FVKESK come from the germline V gene. V lost 6 bases and J lost 0, with 20 bases in between. The record originates from a study of somatic mutations in cytotoxic T cells in rheumatoid arthritis. Sequences were obtained from CD8+ T cells sorted from blood. The V and J genes are TRBV14 and TRBJ2-2, with D tentatively TRBD2 (5 bases). This TCR derives from an adult with rheumatoid arthritis. CDR3 loop: CASSSSVLRVANTGELFF. DNA of the CDR3: TGTGCCAGCAGTTCCTCAGTGCTGAGGGTCGCGAACACCGGGGAGCTGTTTTTT.